These 16 T cell receptor beta chains originate from one sample sequenced in a study of blood T cell repertoires in COVID-19. Clones were read by immunoSEQ multiplex PCR, and TCRdb kept only the in-frame ones, dropping some. The top ten clones hold around a sixth of a sample with more than 70,000 clones, about 88% of them seen once. The sample comprised peripheral blood. These receptors were taken from a woman at least 80 years old with acute or convalescent COVID-19.

The V call is TRBV7-9, the J call TRBJ2-2; 8 bases are shared with TRBD2. Trimming cost V 4 bases and J 7 bases; bases outside gene matches: 14. The CDR3 length is 17 residues. Looked up from germline, CDR1 is SEHNR and CDR2 is FQNEAQ (reference sequence). The DNA of the CDR3 is TGTGCCAGCAGCTCCTGGTTCGCGGGGGGAGTGAACGGGGAGCTGTTTTTT. It codes for CASSSWFAGGVNGELFF.

The chain combines TRBV18 with TRBJ1-1, with TRBD1 as a possible D gene (6 bases). The germline V and J ends were trimmed by 3 bases and 2 bases, with 16 bases remaining between them. The CDR3 spans 16 residues. The germline V gene has CDR1 KGHSH and CDR2 LQKENI. In nucleotides, the CDR3 is TGTGCCAGCTCACCCCAGCCGACAGGCCCAAACACTGAAGCTTTCTTT. Translating gives CASSPQPTGPNTEAFF.

The rearrangement joins TRBV6-5 to TRBJ1-3, with no clear D. The CDR3 is made up of 15 amino acids. Germline-derived CDR1 and CDR2 are MNHEY and SVGAGI. Trimming removed 4 bases from V and 0 bases from J, with 10 bases in between. CDR3 DNA: TGTGCCAGCAGTTGGACGGGAACCTCTGGAAACACCATATATTTT. Protein sequence: CASSWTGTSGNTIYF.

The V call is TRBV25-1, the J call TRBJ1-2, with a weak D call TRBD1 (6 bases). CDR1 MGHDK and CDR2 SYGVNS come from the germline V gene. V dropped 1 base and J dropped 3 bases, with 12 bases sitting between them. The CDR3 contains 15 residues. The CDR3, as DNA: TGTGCCAGCAGTGAATTTGGGGGCCTGGACTATGGCTACACCTTC. Protein product: CASSEFGGLDYGYTF.

CDR3 in DNA: TGTGCCAGTCGAAAGCAGGAACAGGGAAGGGGCAATCAGCCCCAGCATTTT. Protein: CASRKQEQGRGNQPQHF. V usage is TRBV19 and J usage is TRBJ1-5, with TRBD1 as a possible D gene (6 bases). This CDR3 comprises 17 residues. The germline V gene encodes CDR1 LNHDA and CDR2 SQIVND (reference sequence). Trimming pared 8 bases from V and 2 bases from J, leaving 22 bases between. Based on the CDR3 plus reference TRBV19 and TRBJ1-5, the full variable domain is DGGITQSPKYLFRKEGQNVTLSCEQNLNHDAMYWYRQDPGQGLRLIYYSQIVNDFQKGDIAEGYSVSREKKESFPLTVTSAQKNPTAFYLCASRKQEQGRGNQPQHFGDGTRLSIL.

This rearrangement joins TRBV7-8 to TRBJ1-5; TRBD1 aligns across 9 bases. The CDR3 spans 17 residues. V dropped 1 base and J dropped 2; count of bases not matched to a gene: 6. Germline V lookup: CDR1 SGHVS, CDR2 FQNEAQ. CDR3 DNA: TGTGCCAGCAGCTTAGTAACAGGGGGCTCGGGCAATCAGCCCCAGCATTTT. This encodes CASSLVTGGSGNQPQHF.

The CDR3 nucleotides read TGCGCCTCTATGGGGAGGGTCACAGATACGCAGTATTTT. Translated, it gives CASMGRVTDTQYF. The chain links TRBV5-1 to TRBJ2-3; TRBD2 matches at 7 bases. CDR1 SGHRS and CDR2 YFSETQ come from the germline V gene. CDR3 length: 13 residues. Losses at the gene ends were 10 bases for V and 2 bases for J; bases not matched to a gene: 7.

The V gene is TRBV7-2, the J gene TRBJ1-2; 8 bases map to TRBD1. The V gene end was trimmed by 1 base and the J gene end by 7 bases; junction bases not matched to a gene: 5. The germline CDR1 and CDR2 sequences are SGHTA and FQGNSA. This CDR3 region has 14 residues. The CDR3, as DNA: TGTGCCAGCAGCTTAGGGACAGGGTTGTTTGGCTACACCTTC. Residues: CASSLGTGLFGYTF.

This clone was found once. The chain employs TRBV4-1 and TRBJ1-5; D not resolved. Germline lookup yields CDR1 MGHRA and CDR2 YSYEKL. The CDR3 is 14 residues long. V lost 2 bases and J 0 bases, leaving 5 bases between the germline ends. The CDR3 loop reads CASSQLSSNQPQHF. CDR3 bases: TGCGCCAGCAGCCAACTGAGTAGCAATCAGCCCCAGCATTTT.

V and J are TRBV11-3 and TRBJ1-1; TRBD1 aligns across 7 bases. Germline V gene data show CDR1 as SGHNT and CDR2 as YENEEA. This CDR3 comprises 14 residues. Trimming removed 5 bases from V and 6 bases from J; junction bases left unmatched: 9. The CDR3 DNA reads as TGTGCCAGCAGCATCGACAGGGTGGTCGCTGAAGCTTTCTTT. Its translation: CASSIDRVVAEAFF.

This CDR3 is CASSPDRFNSPLHF. The CDR3 coding sequence is TGTGCCAGCAGTCCGGACAGATTTAATTCACCCCTCCACTTT. V gene TRBV27 combines with J gene TRBJ1-6, with D tentatively TRBD1 (6 bases). Germline V gene sequence: CDR1 MNHEY, CDR2 SMNVEV (reference sequence). The CDR3 runs 14 residues. Trimming took off 5 bases at V and 6 bases at J, with 11 bases between the two ends.

This rearrangement joins TRBV2 to TRBJ2-1, with D possibly being TRBD2 (5 bases). The V and J ends lost 8 bases and 10 bases respectively, with 21 bases between them. This CDR3 region has 14 residues. CDR1 and CDR2 (germline): SNHLY, FYNNEI. The CDR3 spells CASEGGLGLAEQFF. The CDR3 region has the DNA TGTGCCAGCGAGGGCGGTTTGGGTTTGGCGGAGCAGTTCTTC.

The chain is built from TRBV6-2 or TRBV6-3 and TRBJ1-5; 10 bases agree with TRBD1. The CDR3 is 16 residues long. V lost 6 bases, J lost 5 bases, and 10 bases stayed unmatched. Germline assignment: CDR1 MNHEY and CDR2 SVGEGT. CDR3: CASSPPGQGFYQPQHF. The CDR3 DNA sequence: TGTGCCAGCAGCCCACCGGGACAGGGGTTCTATCAGCCCCAGCATTTT.

V and J are TRBV24-1 and TRBJ1-5; D not certain. This CDR3 has 17 amino acids. V lost 3 bases and J lost 1, with 15 bases in between. CDR1 is KGHDR and CDR2 is SFDVKD in the germline V gene. CDR3 region: CATSDTPRGRSNQPQHF. Here the CDR3 DNA reads TGTGCCACCAGTGATACGCCCCGCGGGCGCAGCAATCAGCCCCAGCATTTT.

The rearrangement uses TRBV5-1 and TRBJ1-1; D ambiguous. CDR1 and CDR2 (germline): SGHRS, YFSETQ. The V end lost 4 bases, the J end lost 1 base, and 11 bases lay between the germline ends. This CDR3 has 14 amino acids. CDR3 in DNA: TGCGCCAGCAGCCCCCTGACTCAGAACACTGAAGCTTTCTTT. Translation: CASSPLTQNTEAFF. Supplemented by reference TRBV5-1 and TRBJ1-1, the full variable domain reads KAGVTQTPRYLIKTRGQQVTLSCSPISGHRSVSWYQQTPGQGLQFLFEYFSETQRNKGNFPGRFSGRQFSNSRSEMNVSTLELGDSALYLCASSPLTQNTEAFFGQGTRLTVV.

The J gene is TRBJ2-7, the V gene TRBV5-1, with 9 bases lining up with TRBD1. The CDR3 covers 14 residues. V lost 2 bases, J lost 6 bases, and 6 bases stayed unmatched. Germline V lookup: CDR1 SGHRS, CDR2 YFSETQ. For the CDR3, the DNA is TGCGCCAGCAGCTTCGGTGACAGGGGGTTCGAGCAGTACTTC. Translated, it gives CASSFGDRGFEQYF. The full variable domain, its missing parts supplied by reference TRBV5-1 and TRBJ2-7, is KAGVTQTPRYLIKTRGQQVTLSCSPISGHRSVSWYQQTPGQGLQFLFEYFSETQRNKGNFPGRFSGRQFSNSRSEMNVSTLELGDSALYLCASSFGDRGFEQYFGPGTRLTVT.